The next 21 T cell receptor beta chains were all read from a single sample in a study of blood T cell repertoires in COVID-19. Here immunoSEQ multiplex PCR was the method, and the copy in TCRdb shows in-frame clones only, minus some. This table holds 200,000 to 300,000 clones, 80% to 90% found once. Sequencing input: peripheral blood. The receptor source for this set is a middle-aged man who had recovered from COVID-19.

V is TRBV7-6 and J is TRBJ2-7; 9 positions agree with TRBD2. The junction had 12 bases not matched to a gene; V was cut back by 4 bases and J by 5 bases. CDR3 length: 16 amino acids. Germline CDR1 is SGHVS and CDR2 is FNYEAQ. This CDR3 reads CASSWGLGSGRDEQYF. The DNA for the CDR3 is TGTGCCAGCAGCTGGGGGTTGGGTAGCGGGAGAGACGAGCAGTACTTC.

The rearrangement joins TRBV5-1 to TRBJ2-7; D is unresolved. V shed 1 base and J shed 5 bases, with 4 bases lying between them. The CDR3 runs 11 residues. Germline CDR1 SGHRS, CDR2 YFSETQ. CDR3 coding DNA: TGCGCCAGCAGCTTGTTAAACGAGCAGTACTTC. Protein product: CASSLLNEQYF. Together with reference TRBV5-1 and TRBJ2-7, the CDR3 gives the full variable domain: KAGVTQTPRYLIKTRGQQVTLSCSPISGHRSVSWYQQTPGQGLQFLFEYFSETQRNKGNFPGRFSGRQFSNSRSEMNVSTLELGDSALYLCASSLLNEQYFGPGTRLTVT.

The chain has TRBV5-1 and TRBJ2-1; 14 bases line up with TRBD2. Germline V CDR1 and CDR2: SGHRS, YFSETQ. Trimming at V came to 3 bases and at J to 9 bases, leaving 8 bases not matched to a gene. The CDR3 extends over 16 amino acids. For the CDR3, the DNA is TGCGCCAGCAGCTGGGGACTAGCGGGGGAACAAGGTGAGCAGTTCTTC. Translation gives CASSWGLAGEQGEQFF.

This clone was observed a few times. The V and J genes are TRBV27 and TRBJ2-7, with TRBD2 matching over 7 bases. The germline V gene encodes CDR1 MNHEY and CDR2 SMNVEV (reference sequence). The CDR3 covers 15 residues. The V segment lost 8 bases and the J segment 1 base; nucleotides outside the gene matches: 11. CDR3 nucleotide sequence: TGTGCCAGCGCTCTTAGAAGCGGGGATTCCTACGAGCAGTACTTC. This codes for CASALRSGDSYEQYF.

The genes are TRBV9 and TRBJ2-5; 9 nucleotides align to TRBD1. The CDR3 sequence is 15 residues long. Germline V gene sequence: CDR1 SGDLS, CDR2 YYNGEE. V shed 1 base, J shed 2 bases, and the junction held 3 bases outside the gene matches. The CDR3 sequence is CASSVTGQGQETQYF. DNA for the CDR3: TGTGCCAGCAGCGTAACGGGACAGGGACAAGAGACCCAGTACTTC.

V is TRBV24-1 and J is TRBJ2-1; 7 nucleotides agree with TRBD2. V lost 8 bases and J lost 0; bases outside the gene matches: 3. Germline V lookup: CDR1 KGHDR, CDR2 SFDVKD. The CDR3 extends over 14 amino acids. The chain's CDR3 is CATMGGPSYNEQFF. The CDR3 DNA reads TGTGCCACCATGGGAGGGCCCTCCTACAATGAGCAGTTCTTC.

This sequence joins TRBV14 and TRBJ2-3; no reliable D call. V was trimmed by 9 bases and J by 2 bases, leaving 36 bases between them. Germline loops: CDR1 SGHDN, CDR2 FVKESK. This CDR3 spans 21 amino acids. DNA of the CDR3: TGTGCCAGAGCAGCCGTGAGACTGTGTAAGCCCCTCCGGCTCCCCACAGATACGCAGTATTTT. This codes for CARAAVRLCKPLRLPTDTQYF.

The genes are TRBV10-1 and TRBJ2-3; 7 nucleotides agree with TRBD2. The germline gives CDR1 WNHNN, CDR2 SYGVQD (reference sequence). V lost 3 bases to trimming and J lost 1 base; unmatched junction nucleotides: 4. The CDR3 length is 15 residues. Here the CDR3 reads CASSEGAGRTDTQYF. The CDR3 DNA sequence: TGCGCCAGCAGTGAAGGAGCGGGGCGCACAGATACGCAGTATTTT.

This clone was found a few times. The chain couples TRBV10-3 to TRBJ2-3, with 9 nucleotides matching TRBD1. The CDR3 is 17 residues long. Germline loops: CDR1 ENHRY, CDR2 SYGVKD. The J segment lost 4 bases and the V segment lost 2 bases, leaving 10 bases of the junction unmatched. CDR3 coding DNA: TGTGCCATCAGTGAGGGTCCGGGACAGGGTCACGCAGATACGCAGTATTTT. Protein: CAISEGPGQGHADTQYF.

The rearrangement uses TRBV7-9 and TRBJ2-7; unclear D gene. The germline V and J ends were trimmed by 3 bases and 1 base, with 7 bases remaining between them. The germline V gene encodes CDR1 SEHNR and CDR2 FQNEAQ (reference sequence). The CDR3 is 13 amino acids. The CDR3 DNA sequence: TGTGCCAGCAGCTTTACCGAGTCCTACGAGCAGTACTTC. The encoded protein is CASSFTESYEQYF.

The V and J genes are TRBV30 and TRBJ1-1, with TRBD1 as a possible D gene (5 bases). The V and J ends lost 0 bases and 5 bases respectively, with 16 bases between them. The V gene's germline CDR1 is GTSNPN and CDR2 SVGIG (reference sequence). The CDR3 totals 15 residues. This CDR3 is CAWSVRGDRGTEAFF. The CDR3 DNA reads TGTGCCTGGAGTGTACGGGGGGATAGGGGAACTGAAGCTTTCTTT.

This clone appeared a single time. V gene TRBV29-1 combines with J gene TRBJ1-1; TRBD1 matches 10 bases. The CDR3 contains 13 residues. J lost 3 bases, V lost 7 bases, and 5 bases had no gene match. The germline gives CDR1 SQVTM, CDR2 ANQGSEA. Written as DNA, the CDR3 is TGCAGCGCCTCGGACAGGGGGGACACTGAAGCTTTCTTT. Its protein is CSASDRGDTEAFF.

The chain carries TRBV11-2 and TRBJ1-6; TRBD1 is a possible D gene (6 bases). Trimming cost V 0 bases and J 10 bases, with 16 bases left between them. In germline, CDR1 is SGHAT, CDR2 FQNNGV. The CDR3 loop spans 16 amino acids. DNA for the CDR3: TGTGCCAGCAGCTTAGATTTTTCAGGGGCCGACTCACCCCTCCACTTT. This translates into CASSLDFSGADSPLHF.

The V call is TRBV29-1, the J call TRBJ1-2; 11 nucleotides line up with TRBD1. The V segment lost 4 bases and the J segment 5 bases; nucleotides outside the gene matches: 3. The CDR3 contains 13 residues. The germline CDR1 and CDR2 sequences are SQVTM and ANQGSEA. CDR3 residues: CSVVRDRGYGYTF. CDR3 in DNA: TGCAGCGTTGTCCGGGACAGGGGGTATGGCTACACCTTC.

The rearrangement uses TRBV6-5 and TRBJ1-5, with D perhaps matching TRBD1 (5 bases). Germline CDR1 is MNHEY and CDR2 is SVGAGI. Trimming removed 8 bases from V and 0 bases from J, with 11 bases in between. This CDR3 is built from 14 residues. This CDR3 is CASGNRFSNQPQHF. CDR3 nucleotide sequence: TGTGCCAGCGGGAACAGGTTTAGCAATCAGCCCCAGCATTTT.

The genes are TRBV3-1 (or the pseudogene TRBV3-2) and TRBJ1-2; possibly TRBD1 for D (5 bases). The CDR3 spans 13 residues. The V gene's germline CDR1 is LGHDT and CDR2 YNNKEL (reference sequence). The germline V and J ends were trimmed by 6 bases and 6 bases, with 14 bases remaining between them. Here the CDR3 DNA reads TGTGCCAGCAGACGGGCAGGGCAGAATGGCTACACCTTC. Amino acids: CASRRAGQNGYTF.

The chain carries TRBV5-4 and TRBJ1-3; perhaps TRBD1 as D (6 bases). This CDR3 spans 15 amino acids. The V end was cut by 1 base, the J end by 4 bases, with 12 bases between. Germline CDR1 is SGHNT and CDR2 is YYREEE (reference sequence). For the CDR3, the DNA is TGTGCCAGCAGCTTGCCGGGACAAGGGGGAAACACCATATATTTT. This gives the protein CASSLPGQGGNTIYF.

The chain couples TRBV6-2 or TRBV6-3 to TRBJ1-5, with D possibly matching TRBD1 (5 bases). The V gene lost 6 bases and the J gene lost 1 base, with 7 bases spanning the gap. CDR1 is MNHEY and CDR2 is SVGEGT in the germline V gene. The CDR3 has 13 residues. CDR3 loop: CASSKGSNQPQHF. The CDR3 DNA reads TGTGCCAGCAGCAAGGGGAGCAATCAGCCCCAGCATTTT.

The sample holds one count of this clone. The chain has TRBV6-5 and TRBJ1-3; D may be TRBD1 (5 bases). The ends were cut back, 5 bases at V and 1 base at J, with 12 bases in the middle. From germline, CDR1 is MNHEY and CDR2 SVGAGI. CDR3 length: 15 residues. The CDR3 here is CASSRQSGSGNTIYF. The CDR3, as DNA: TGTGCCAGCAGTCGACAGTCCGGGTCTGGAAACACCATATATTTT.

The chain uses TRBV7-9 and TRBJ1-5; possibly TRBD1 for D (5 bases). The germline V gene has CDR1 SEHNR and CDR2 FQNEAQ (reference sequence). V dropped 1 base and J dropped 5 bases, with 6 bases sitting between them. This CDR3 spans 13 amino acids. CDR3 coding DNA: TGTGCCAGCAGCTTAGAGGGGTATCAGCCCCAGCATTTT. Its translation is CASSLEGYQPQHF.

The CDR3 DNA sequence: TGCGCCAGCAGCTTGGAGCGGAACGTCCTGACTTTC. This translates into CASSLERNVLTF. V and J are TRBV5-1 and TRBJ2-6, with a tentative D call TRBD2 (5 bases). This CDR3 has 12 amino acids. Germline CDR1 reads SGHRS; CDR2 reads YFSETQ. Between the trimmed V and J ends, which lost 0 bases and 10 bases, there was a span of 5 bases.